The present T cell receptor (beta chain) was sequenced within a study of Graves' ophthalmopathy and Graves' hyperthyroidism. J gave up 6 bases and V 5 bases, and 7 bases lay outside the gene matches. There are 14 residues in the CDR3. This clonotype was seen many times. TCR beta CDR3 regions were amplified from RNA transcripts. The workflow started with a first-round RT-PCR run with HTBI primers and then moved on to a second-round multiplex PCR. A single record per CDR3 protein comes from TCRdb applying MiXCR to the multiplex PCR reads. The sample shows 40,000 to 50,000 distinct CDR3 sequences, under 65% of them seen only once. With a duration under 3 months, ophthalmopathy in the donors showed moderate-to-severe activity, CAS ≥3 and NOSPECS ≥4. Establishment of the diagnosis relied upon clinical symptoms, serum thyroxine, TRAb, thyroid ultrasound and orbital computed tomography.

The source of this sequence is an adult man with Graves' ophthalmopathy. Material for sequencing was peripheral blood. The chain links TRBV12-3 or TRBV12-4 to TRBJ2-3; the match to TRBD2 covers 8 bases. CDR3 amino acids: CASSPLGRVDTQYF. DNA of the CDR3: TGTGCCAGCAGTCCCCTCGGGAGGGTTGATACGCAGTATTTT.